This record concerns one T cell receptor beta chain sequence. Its antigen is currently not known. Base qualities are missing; no much larger clone stands one base away. The sample comes from a study of CD8 T cells in Susac syndrome (dated by TCRdb to the late 2010s). A note on the overall study: Among the sequenced Susac syndrome patients, six had clinically active disease and fewer than ten were in clinical remission. Susac syndrome patients were therapy-naive, on corticosteroids (some also receiving IVIg), or on IVIg alone at blood withdrawal. Whether CD8+ T cell activation and differentiation in Susac syndrome was antigen driven was tested using repertoire sequencing. CD8+ T cell repertoire clonality was compared between some 13 healthy donors, approximately 14 Susac syndrome patients and 15 multiple sclerosis patients. Paper-wide results and their limitations: Clonal expansion was observed in Susac syndrome CD8+ repertoires, with the highest expansion in CD8+ TEMRA cells and greater expansion in clinically active than in remitting patients. Looking at Susac-specific public clones, the researchers identified 15 to 20 in the total CD8+ repertoire and roughly 5 in the CD8+ TEMRA repertoire. The study acknowledged that relatively few individuals were included in the TCR sequencing and HLA analysis.

Peripheral blood CD8+ and CD4+ T cells from healthy donors, Susac syndrome patients and multiple sclerosis patients were profiled using high-throughput TCR beta sequencing. Recently defined diagnostic criteria for definite or probable disease were met by the Susac syndrome patients. CD8+ TEMRA cells were enriched by FACS, while bulk CD8+ and CD4+ T cells were purified by magnetic negative isolation. Blood was collected in EDTA tubes and processed within 24 hours, with PBMCs isolated through density gradient centrifugation. PBMCs intended for TCR sequencing were cryopreserved in liquid nitrogen and were subsequently thawed in a 37 degrees C water bath. The sorted or isolated CD4+, CD8+ and CD8+ TEMRA cells had a purity of 90% or higher. RNA was extracted using the RNeasy kit, and about 0.45 to 1 ug of the RNA was reverse transcribed with random hexamers. TCR beta CDR3 regions were amplified with the immunoSEQ multiplex PCR assay covering 54 Vbeta and 13 Jbeta segments. PCR amplification bias was corrected by using a synthetic template baseline for primer optimization and computational correction. Per the original workflow: Reads were assigned to V, D and J genes according to IMGT and analyzed in immunoSEQ Analyzer, with only productive sequences retained. To calculate clonality, Shannon entropy was normalized by log2 of the number of productive unique sequences and then subtracted from one. For each patient and control, public and private clones were evaluated among the 100 most prevalent clones. A clone was defined as Susac-specific if it was absent from the healthy and MS cohorts, from over 1,000 published viral clones and from other ImmuneACCESS disease sequences. TCRdb applied fastp at Q25 and MiXCR to the public reads, then kept only in-frame beta chains. Rows are unified per CDR3 protein, each entry keeping the most common DNA and genes. V and J calls and clone size were set by TCRdb, not the authors. The sample has around 100,000 distinct CDR3 sequences on record, about 95% of them singletons. 0.3% of the sample lies in the top ten.

CDR1 and CDR2, per the germline V gene (reference sequence), are DFQATT and SNEGSKA. From the cysteine up to the phenylalanine, the CDR3 has a length of 13 residues. Kept here is only the CDR3 DNA, which spans 39 bases and is read in frame from base 1. V and J lose 4 bases and 3 bases, and a span of 13 bases separates them. The V gene is TRBV20-1 and the J gene is TRBJ2-7, with a tentative D call of TRBD1 or TRBD2, each matching 5 bases. Source material: CD8+ T cells from PBMCs. This clonotype was sampled from a human donor with Susac syndrome. The DNA sequence reads TGCAGTGCTACACCGGGACCATTCTACGAGCAGTACTTC. Protein translation: CSATPGPFYEQYF.